This is a list of T cell receptor beta chains from one sample in a study of blood T cell repertoires in COVID-19. Generated by immunoSEQ multiplex PCR, the TCRdb table keeps only in-frame clones and is missing some. Of 110,000 or so clones in the sample, over 65% were seen once. Sequenced input: peripheral blood. The receptors were gathered from a woman between 40 and 50 years old with acute or convalescent COVID-19. Each CDR3 is given with its conserved first and last residue. The order of the fields is CDR3 length, V gene, D gene, clone size, J gene, CDR3 DNA, CDR3 protein. A D gene is named only where the DNA matches it firmly. Clone size is stated in some rows and not others, as once, few, many or a class when expanded.

CDR3 length: 14; V gene: TRBV27; D gene: .; clone size: .; J gene: TRBJ1-5; CDR3 DNA: TGTGCCAGCAGTTTGGCCAGGGGCGGAGGTCACCAGCATTTT; CDR3 protein: CASSLARGGGHQHF
CDR3 length: 15; V gene: TRBV6-7; D gene: .; clone size: .; J gene: TRBJ2-7; CDR3 DNA: TGTGCCAGCCACCCCCACAGGGGGGGATCTTACGAGCAGTACTTC; CDR3 protein: CASHPHRGGSYEQYF
CDR3 length: 13; V gene: TRBV7-9; D gene: .; clone size: .; J gene: TRBJ1-4; CDR3 DNA: TGTGCCATTAGAGGGTTAACTAATGAAAAACTGTTTTTT; CDR3 protein: CAIRGLTNEKLFF
CDR3 length: 14; V gene: TRBV5-1; D gene: .; clone size: .; J gene: TRBJ2-2; CDR3 DNA: TGCGCCAGCAGGAACAATCCGAACACCGGGGAGCTGTTTTTT; CDR3 protein: CASRNNPNTGELFF
CDR3 length: 18; V gene: TRBV7-3; D gene: TRBD2; clone size: .; J gene: TRBJ2-3; CDR3 DNA: TGTGCCAGCAGCTTAAGGGCAGGGACTAGCGGAAACACAGATACGCAGTATTTT; CDR3 protein: CASSLRAGTSGNTDTQYF
CDR3 length: 13; V gene: TRBV25-1; D gene: TRBD1; clone size: .; J gene: TRBJ1-1; CDR3 DNA: TGTGCCAGCAGGGGCCAGGGGGATACTGAAGCTTTCTTT; CDR3 protein: CASRGQGDTEAFF
CDR3 length: 14; V gene: TRBV19; D gene: TRBD1; clone size: few; J gene: TRBJ2-7; CDR3 DNA: TGTGCCGTCGGCACCTCGGGACAGCTCTACGAGCAGTACTTC; CDR3 protein: CAVGTSGQLYEQYF
CDR3 length: 15; V gene: TRBV3-1/TRBV3-2; D gene: TRBD2; clone size: .; J gene: TRBJ2-7; CDR3 DNA: TGTGCCAGCAGTCAATCTAGCGGGGGGTTATACGAGCAGTACTTC; CDR3 protein: CASSQSSGGLYEQYF
CDR3 length: 20; V gene: TRBV5-1; D gene: TRBD1; clone size: .; J gene: TRBJ1-3; CDR3 DNA: TGCGCCAGCAGCTCCCAACCACGGGACAGGGGGTCAAGGTCTGGAAACACCATATATTTT; CDR3 protein: CASSSQPRDRGSRSGNTIYF
CDR3 length: 14; V gene: TRBV19; D gene: TRBD1; clone size: .; J gene: TRBJ1-6; CDR3 DNA: TGTGCCAGTAGGGTCGGGACAGGGAATTCACCCCTCCACTTT; CDR3 protein: CASRVGTGNSPLHF
CDR3 length: 13; V gene: TRBV30; D gene: .; clone size: .; J gene: TRBJ2-5; CDR3 DNA: TGTGCCTCAAGGATGAGGGGGCAAGAGACCCAGTACTTC; CDR3 protein: CASRMRGQETQYF
CDR3 length: 15; V gene: TRBV5-5; D gene: TRBD1; clone size: few; J gene: TRBJ1-4; CDR3 DNA: TGTGCCAGCAGCTCCACCGACAGGGGCTATGAAAAACTGTTTTTT; CDR3 protein: CASSSTDRGYEKLFF
CDR3 length: 12; V gene: TRBV12-3/TRBV12-4; D gene: .; clone size: .; J gene: TRBJ1-5; CDR3 DNA: TGTGCCAGCACCTCCGGGGGTCAGCCCCAGCATTTT; CDR3 protein: CASTSGGQPQHF
CDR3 length: 14; V gene: TRBV10-1; D gene: .; clone size: .; J gene: TRBJ1-6; CDR3 DNA: TGCGCCAGCCCACATAGACAAGATAATTCACCCCTCCACTTT; CDR3 protein: CASPHRQDNSPLHF
CDR3 length: 11; V gene: TRBV30; D gene: .; clone size: .; J gene: TRBJ1-1; CDR3 DNA: TGTGCCTGGGGGGCGAACACTGAAGCTTTCTTT; CDR3 protein: CAWGANTEAFF
CDR3 length: 15; V gene: TRBV2; D gene: TRBD1; clone size: .; J gene: TRBJ1-1; CDR3 DNA: TGTGCCAGCAGGGTCTCCGGGACAGAAAGCACTGAAGCTTTCTTT; CDR3 protein: CASRVSGTESTEAFF
CDR3 length: 15; V gene: TRBV5-8; D gene: TRBD1; clone size: few; J gene: TRBJ1-5; CDR3 DNA: TGTGCCAGCAGCTTGGGGGACAGGCCGGATCAGCCCCAGCATTTT; CDR3 protein: CASSLGDRPDQPQHF
CDR3 length: 17; V gene: TRBV12-5; D gene: .; clone size: .; J gene: TRBJ1-6; CDR3 DNA: TGTGCTAGTGGTTTGACACCGGCGGGAGGTGGTGGTTCACCCCTCCACTTT; CDR3 protein: CASGLTPAGGGGSPLHF
CDR3 length: 15; V gene: TRBV19; D gene: .; clone size: .; J gene: TRBJ2-2; CDR3 DNA: TGTGCCAGCACAGCGCAGGGCAGGACAGCCGGGGAGCTGTTTTTT; CDR3 protein: CASTAQGRTAGELFF
CDR3 length: 15; V gene: TRBV9; D gene: TRBD1; clone size: .; J gene: TRBJ1-5; CDR3 DNA: TGTGCCAGCAGCGAAGGGGGCAATAGCAATCAGCCCCAGCATTTT; CDR3 protein: CASSEGGNSNQPQHF
CDR3 length: 18; V gene: TRBV18; D gene: TRBD1; clone size: .; J gene: TRBJ2-1; CDR3 DNA: TGTGCCAGCTCACCCCTAGCTCCCCGGGACAGGGTTGGGCATGAGCAGTTCTTC; CDR3 protein: CASSPLAPRDRVGHEQFF
CDR3 length: 14; V gene: TRBV5-1; D gene: .; clone size: .; J gene: TRBJ2-2; CDR3 DNA: TGCGCCAGCAGCTTCTACGGGGGCACCGGGGAGCTGTTTTTT; CDR3 protein: CASSFYGGTGELFF
CDR3 length: 15; V gene: TRBV20-1; D gene: TRBD1; clone size: .; J gene: TRBJ2-1; CDR3 DNA: TGCAGTGCCAGTCGACAGGGGGCTTCCTACAATGAGCAGTTCTTC; CDR3 protein: CSASRQGASYNEQFF
CDR3 length: 13; V gene: TRBV30; D gene: .; clone size: .; J gene: TRBJ1-3; CDR3 DNA: TGTGCCTGGAGTCGGCAGCTCGGAGACACCATATATTTT; CDR3 protein: CAWSRQLGDTIYF
CDR3 length: 16; V gene: TRBV6-5; D gene: TRBD1; clone size: .; J gene: TRBJ1-2; CDR3 DNA: TGTGCCAGCAGTTACTCACGCAGGGGGTCGGGGTATGGCTACACCTTC; CDR3 protein: CASSYSRRGSGYGYTF
CDR3 length: 13; V gene: TRBV5-1; D gene: .; clone size: .; J gene: TRBJ2-6; CDR3 DNA: TGCGCCACCTCCTACTCTGGGGCCAACGTCCTGACTTTC; CDR3 protein: CATSYSGANVLTF
CDR3 length: 12; V gene: TRBV19; D gene: .; clone size: .; J gene: TRBJ1-1; CDR3 DNA: TGTGCCAGTAGTATTCGTAACACTGAAGCTTTCTTT; CDR3 protein: CASSIRNTEAFF
CDR3 length: 11; V gene: TRBV19; D gene: .; clone size: .; J gene: TRBJ2-2; CDR3 DNA: TGTGCCAGTAGTATGGAGTATAAGCTGTTTTTT; CDR3 protein: CASSMEYKLFF
CDR3 length: 13; V gene: TRBV15; D gene: .; clone size: .; J gene: TRBJ1-4; CDR3 DNA: TGTGCCACCAGCAGAGGGGATAGCGGGAAACTGTTTTTT; CDR3 protein: CATSRGDSGKLFF
CDR3 length: 13; V gene: TRBV10-3; D gene: .; clone size: once; J gene: TRBJ1-2; CDR3 DNA: TGTGCCATCAGTGAGTCCGGGAACTATGGCTACACCTTC; CDR3 protein: CAISESGNYGYTF
CDR3 length: 14; V gene: TRBV6-6; D gene: .; clone size: .; J gene: TRBJ1-2; CDR3 DNA: TGTGCCAGCAGTCTCTCCTATCACGTCTATGGCTACACCTTC; CDR3 protein: CASSLSYHVYGYTF
CDR3 length: 14; V gene: TRBV3-1/TRBV3-2; D gene: TRBD1; clone size: .; J gene: TRBJ1-1; CDR3 DNA: TGTGCCAGCAGCGCCCGACAGGGGCACACTGAAGCTTTCTTT; CDR3 protein: CASSARQGHTEAFF